The 7 T cell receptor beta chains below come from one sample, sequenced in a study of multiple sclerosis patients with progressive multifocal leukoencephalopathy. Sequenced by immunoSEQ multiplex PCR; TCRdb stores in-frame clones only, minus some. The sample shows approximately 31,000 clones, approximately 84% of them seen only once. Sample time point: time of PML onset. Sequenced here: PBMCs, sampled from a patient treated with natalizumab. Receptors originate from a human donor with progressive multifocal leukoencephalopathy.

The chain couples TRBV2 to TRBJ2-6, with 9 nucleotides matching TRBD1. V dropped 4 bases and J dropped 4; count of bases not matched to a gene: 14. This CDR3 region has 19 residues. CDR1 SNHLY and CDR2 FYNNEI come from the germline V gene. CDR3 sequence reads: CASSGRSGTGSIGANVLTF. CDR3 coding DNA: TGTGCCAGCAGTGGGCGATCCGGGACAGGGTCGATCGGGGCCAACGTCCTGACTTTC.

The chain carries TRBV28 and TRBJ1-5; possible D gene TRBD1, 5 bases. V lost 3 bases and J 2 bases, leaving 8 bases between the germline ends. This CDR3 has 14 residues. Germline values: CDR1 MDHEN, CDR2 SYDVKM. The DNA for the CDR3 is TGTGCCAGCAGTTTCTTGGGGGGCAATCAGCCCCAGCATTTT. The encoded protein is CASSFLGGNQPQHF.

The chain couples TRBV11-2 to TRBJ1-2, with a tentative D call TRBD1 (6 bases). Trimming took 6 bases from V and 4 from J, leaving 12 bases between them. CDR3 length: 13 amino acids. The V gene's germline CDR1 is SGHAT and CDR2 FQNNGV. This chain's CDR3 is CASRGTGSYGYTF. The CDR3 DNA reads TGTGCCAGCAGGGGTACAGGGTCCTATGGCTACACCTTC.

This clone was seen just once. The chain joins TRBV9 to TRBJ2-5; D tentatively reads TRBD1 or TRBD2 (6 bases each). This CDR3 has 15 amino acids. Germline values: CDR1 SGDLS, CDR2 YYNGEE. Trimming cost V 0 bases and J 5 bases, with 14 bases left between them. CDR3 loop: CASSVARGPRETQYF. The CDR3 DNA follows: TGTGCCAGCAGCGTAGCTCGGGGGCCGAGGGAGACCCAGTACTTC.

The CDR3 region is CASSPPGPTSYNEQFF. CDR3 nucleotides: TGTGCCAGCTCACCACCGGGACCGACATCCTACAATGAGCAGTTCTTC. The rearrangement joins TRBV18 to TRBJ2-1, with D perhaps being TRBD1 or TRBD2 (5 bases each). CDR3 size: 16 residues. Germline CDR1 and CDR2: KGHSH and LQKENI. V was pared by 0 bases and J by 1 base, with 10 bases between.

The chain combines TRBV29-1 with TRBJ2-2; D is uncertain. The germline CDR1 and CDR2 sequences are SQVTM and ANQGSEA. CDR3 length: 13 amino acids. V lost 4 bases, J lost 6 bases, and 12 bases lay in between. The DNA for the CDR3 is TGCAGCGTTGGGACGATTAGATCCGGGGAGCTGTTTTTT. Protein sequence: CSVGTIRSGELFF.

This clone was found a few times. The gene calls are TRBV29-1 and TRBJ2-2, with 10 bases lining up with TRBD2. CDR3 size: 14 residues. The V gene's germline CDR1 is SQVTM and CDR2 ANQGSEA. Trimming removed 4 bases from V and 6 bases from J; junction bases left unmatched: 5. The CDR3 loop is CSVGPSGRAGELFF. The CDR3 DNA sequence: TGCAGCGTTGGGCCCAGCGGGAGGGCCGGGGAGCTGTTTTTT.